These 5 T cell receptor beta chains came from one sample sequenced in a study of regulatory T cells in long-lasting Graves disease. Time point reported: newly diagnosed GD, antithyroid drugs for less than 3 months. There was RNA extracted from PBMCs, and the TCR library was made from it. For TCR beta, libraries came from iRepertoire HTBI primers and Arm-PCR of CDR3 regions. TCRdb called the multiplex PCR reads again in MiXCR, with one record for every CDR3 protein. The repertoire has roughly 560,000 distinct CDR3 sequences, about 16% of them found once; the top ten carry 25%. These data are also associated with another study on T cells in Graves' hyperthyroidism and ophthalmopathy.

The sequencing used peripheral blood mononuclear cells (PBMCs), collected at new diagnosis, from a patient treated with antithyroid drugs. The origin of the receptors is a woman aged 40 to 65 with Graves disease.

Only a few counts were recorded for this clonotype. CDR3 sequence (DNA): TGTGCCAGCAGTTGGGGGACGGTACAAGAGACCCAGTACTTC. This gives the protein CASSWGTVQETQYF. This rearrangement joins TRBV12-3 or TRBV12-4 to TRBJ2-5; D is tentatively TRBD1 or TRBD2 (5 bases each). V was cut by 4 bases and J by 2 bases, with 11 bases left in between. The CDR3 sequence is 14 residues long.

The chain is built from TRBV19 and TRBJ1-2; no reliable D call. The germline V and J ends were trimmed by 6 bases and 5 bases, with 7 bases remaining between them. CDR1 is LNHDA, CDR2 SQIVND, per germline (reference sequence). This CDR3 region has 11 residues. As DNA, the CDR3 is TGTGCCAGTAGAAATGGGTATGGCTACACCTTC. This sequence encodes CASRNGYGYTF.

This chain connects TRBV7-9 to TRBJ2-7; D is unresolved. CDR3 length: 13 amino acids. Germline loops: CDR1 SEHNR, CDR2 FQNEAQ (reference sequence). Trimming removed 4 bases from V and 2 bases from J, with 9 bases in between. The CDR3 bases are TGTGCCAGCAGCTCAGAAGGGACCTACGAGCAGTACTTC. As protein: CASSSEGTYEQYF.

Details on this clonotype: A much larger clonotype is one base distant, so this may be a read error. The conserved phenylalanine or tryptophan is not found at the CDR3 terminus, so this likely reflects a read error. The J gene is TRBJ1-6, the V gene TRBV11-1; no definite D call. Germline V gene data show CDR1 as SGHAT and CDR2 as FQDESV (reference sequence). The CDR3 sequence is 14 residues long. V was pared by 5 bases and J by 7 bases, with 12 bases between. DNA of the CDR3: TGTGCCAGCAGCCCGACCCAGACCAATTCACCCCTCCACTCT. It encodes CASSPTQTNSPLHS.

A few counts support this clonotype. One junction end disagrees with the germline gene, perhaps due to a read error. V is TRBV3-1 and J is TRBJ2-7; D not certain. Germline V lookup: CDR1 LGHDT, CDR2 YNNKEL (reference sequence). The CDR3 extends over 17 amino acids. The CDR3 coding sequence is TGTACCAGCAGCCAAGTCTTTTATTCTGGGGTCTCCTACGAGCAGTACTTC. Protein: CTSSQVFYSGVSYEQYF.